This T cell receptor beta chain was found in a study of cytomegalovirus exposure and HLA in healthy donors. PCR used 60 Vbeta primers and 13 Jbeta primers. The repertoire was sequenced with immunoSEQ multiplex PCR; TCRdb's copy has only in-frame clones and lacks some. The sample shows tens of thousands of clones, around 73% of them seen only once. The V and J ends lost 4 bases and 2 bases, in that order; junction bases with no gene match: 9. In germline, CDR1 is SGHDT, CDR2 YYEEEE. The CDR3 has 15 residues. The source of this sequence is a woman under 40 in good health and CMV-seronegative. The chain employs TRBV5-6 and TRBJ2-7; 7 bases match TRBD1. The sample taken for sequencing was PBMCs. The CDR3 region has the DNA TGTGCCAGCAGCCACCCCCGACAGGGTGCCTACGAGCAGTACTTC. Its translation is CASSHPRQGAYEQYF.